This T cell receptor (beta chain) is from a study of T-cell reconstitution after alpha-beta-depleted transplantation in children. The sample holds a few counts of this clonotype. Preparation of the TCRbeta library involved a method that used unique molecular identifiers. Via MiXCR, TCRdb re-called the PCR reads, giving one row per CDR3 protein. The data show 550,000 to 600,000 distinct CDR3 sequences, 23% seen once. This CDR3 has 16 amino acids. Germline V gene sequence: CDR1 ENHRY, CDR2 SYGVKD. V was clipped by 7 bases and J by 3 bases; unmatched bases: 15. The sample here was PBMCs, mostly from graft donor cells, taken 360 days after TCRalphabeta/CD19-depleted stem cell transplant. The genes are TRBV10-3 and TRBJ2-7; 7 positions match TRBD2. The sequence came from a boy less than two years old who had a stem cell transplant for acute myeloid leukemia, so the T cells may come from the graft donor. CDR3 loop: CAINNGGGTLDYEQYF. The CDR3 DNA reads as TGTGCCATCAACAACGGGGGAGGGACGCTTGACTACGAGCAGTACTTC.